The clone carrying this T cell receptor beta chain was counted many times. TCRdb re-called the PCR reads through MiXCR. In the table there are 64,000 or so clones, about a sixth of which are singletons. Patients underwent thyroid surgery, and none had received any treatment before it. These data come from a study of metastatic and nonmetastatic thyroid tumors. Study summary: Blood and tumor or nodule tissue repertoires from malignant and benign thyroid patients were compared.

Germline loops: CDR1 SGHNT, CDR2 YYREEE (reference sequence). The CDR3 loop spans 10 amino acids. The chain links TRBV5-4 to TRBJ1-1, with D unresolved. The sequenced material came from blood. The receptor's source is a male donor with papillary thyroid cancer or a benign thyroid nodule (not recorded which). Some clones in this sample may be carry-over from other donors' samples. The CDR3 nucleotides read TGTGTTACGCGGGGCACTGAAGCTTTCTTT. Residues: CVTRGTEAFF.